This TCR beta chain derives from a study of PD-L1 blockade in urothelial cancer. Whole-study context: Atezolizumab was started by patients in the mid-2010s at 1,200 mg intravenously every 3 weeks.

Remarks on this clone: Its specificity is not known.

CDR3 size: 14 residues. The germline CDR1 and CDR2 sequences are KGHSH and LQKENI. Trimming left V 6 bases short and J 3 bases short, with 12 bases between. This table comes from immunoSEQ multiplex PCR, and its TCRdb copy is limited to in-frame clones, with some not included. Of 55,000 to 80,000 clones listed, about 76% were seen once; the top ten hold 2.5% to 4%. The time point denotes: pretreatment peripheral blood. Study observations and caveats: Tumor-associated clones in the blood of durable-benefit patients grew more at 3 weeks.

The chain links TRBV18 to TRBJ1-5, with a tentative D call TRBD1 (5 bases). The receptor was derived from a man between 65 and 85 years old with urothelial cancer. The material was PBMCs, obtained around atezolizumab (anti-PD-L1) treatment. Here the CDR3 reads CASSQGGDNQPQHF. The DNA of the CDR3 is TGTGCCAGCTCCCAAGGAGGGGACAATCAGCCCCAGCATTTT.